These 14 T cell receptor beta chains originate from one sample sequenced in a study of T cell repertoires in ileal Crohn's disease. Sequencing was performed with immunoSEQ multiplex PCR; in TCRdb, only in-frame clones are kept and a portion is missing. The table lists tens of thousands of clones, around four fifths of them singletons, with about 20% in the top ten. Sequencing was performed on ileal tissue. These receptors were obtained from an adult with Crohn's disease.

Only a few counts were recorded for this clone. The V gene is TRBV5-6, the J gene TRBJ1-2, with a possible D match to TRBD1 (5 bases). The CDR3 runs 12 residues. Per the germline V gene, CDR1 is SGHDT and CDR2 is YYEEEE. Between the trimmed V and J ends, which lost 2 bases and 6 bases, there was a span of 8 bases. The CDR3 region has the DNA TGTGCCAGCAGCTTCGCAGGGAATGGCTACACCTTC. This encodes CASSFAGNGYTF.

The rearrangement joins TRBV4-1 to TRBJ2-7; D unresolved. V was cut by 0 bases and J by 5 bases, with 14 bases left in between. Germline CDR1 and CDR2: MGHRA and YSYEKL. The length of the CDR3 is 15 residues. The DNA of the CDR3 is TGCGCCAGCAGCCAAGAGCCCCGACATGTCCACGAGCAGTACTTC. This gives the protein CASSQEPRHVHEQYF.

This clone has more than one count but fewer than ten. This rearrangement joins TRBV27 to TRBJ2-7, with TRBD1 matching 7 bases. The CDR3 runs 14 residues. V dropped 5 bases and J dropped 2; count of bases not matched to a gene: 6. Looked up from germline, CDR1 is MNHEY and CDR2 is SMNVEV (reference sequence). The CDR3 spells CASSKDRPTYEQYF. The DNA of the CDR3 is TGTGCCAGCAGTAAGGACAGGCCTACCTACGAGCAGTACTTC.

CDR3 DNA: TGTGCTAGTGGTTTGTCTCGGGCCGGGGAGCTGTTTTTT. It translates to CASGLSRAGELFF. The chain links TRBV12-5 to TRBJ2-2; no clear D. V was clipped by 2 bases and J by 6 bases, with 7 bases between them. The CDR3 is 13 residues long. Germline CDR1 reads LGHNT; CDR2 reads FRNRAP.

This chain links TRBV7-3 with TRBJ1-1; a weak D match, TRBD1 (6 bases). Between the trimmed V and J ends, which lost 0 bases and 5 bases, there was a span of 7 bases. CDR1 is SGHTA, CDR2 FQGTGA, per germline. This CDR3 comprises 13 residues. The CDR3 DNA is TGTGCCAGCAGCTTAACGGGGGCGACTGAAGCTTTCTTT. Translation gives CASSLTGATEAFF.

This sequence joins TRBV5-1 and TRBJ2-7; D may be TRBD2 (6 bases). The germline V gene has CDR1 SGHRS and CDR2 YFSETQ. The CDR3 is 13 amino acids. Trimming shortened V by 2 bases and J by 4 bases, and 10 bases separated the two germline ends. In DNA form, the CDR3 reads TGCGCCAGCAGCTTTTGGGGGGAGTACGAGCAGTACTTC. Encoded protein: CASSFWGEYEQYF.

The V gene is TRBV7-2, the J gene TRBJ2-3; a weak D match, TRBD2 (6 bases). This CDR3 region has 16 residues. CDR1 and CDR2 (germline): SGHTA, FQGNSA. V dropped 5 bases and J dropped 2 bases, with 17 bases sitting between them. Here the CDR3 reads CASSLRMGGDTDTQYF. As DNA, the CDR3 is TGTGCCAGCAGCCTGCGGATGGGCGGGGACACAGATACGCAGTATTTT.

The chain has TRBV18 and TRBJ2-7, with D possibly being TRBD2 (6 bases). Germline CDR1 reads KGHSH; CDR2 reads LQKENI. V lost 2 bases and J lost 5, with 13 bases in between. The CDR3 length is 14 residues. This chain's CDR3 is CASSPAGTVNEQYF. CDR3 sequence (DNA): TGTGCCAGCTCACCAGCCGGGACTGTCAACGAGCAGTACTTC.

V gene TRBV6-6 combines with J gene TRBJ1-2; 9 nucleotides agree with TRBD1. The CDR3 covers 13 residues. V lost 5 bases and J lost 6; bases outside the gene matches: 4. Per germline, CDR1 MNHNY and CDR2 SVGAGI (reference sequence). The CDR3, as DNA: TGTGCCAGCAGTCTCGGGACAGGGAATGGCTACACCTTC. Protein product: CASSLGTGNGYTF.

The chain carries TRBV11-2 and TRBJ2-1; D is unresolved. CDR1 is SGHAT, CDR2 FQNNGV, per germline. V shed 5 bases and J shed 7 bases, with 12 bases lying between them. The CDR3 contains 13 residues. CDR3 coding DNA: TGTGCCAGCAGCCCCGGCGGTGGGAATGAGCAGTTCTTC. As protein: CASSPGGGNEQFF. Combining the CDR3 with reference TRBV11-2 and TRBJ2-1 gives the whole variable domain EAGVAQSPRYKIIEKRQSVAFWCNPISGHATLYWYQQILGQGPKLLIQFQNNGVVDDSQLPKDRFSAERLKGVDSTLKIQPAKLEDSAVYLCASSPGGGNEQFFGPGTRLTVL.

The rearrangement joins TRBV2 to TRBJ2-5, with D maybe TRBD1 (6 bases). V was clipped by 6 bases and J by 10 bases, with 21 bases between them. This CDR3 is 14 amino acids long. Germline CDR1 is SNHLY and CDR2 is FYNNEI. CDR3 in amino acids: CASSEWGGTGRQYF. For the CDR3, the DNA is TGTGCCAGCAGCGAATGGGGCGGAACAGGGCGCCAGTACTTC.

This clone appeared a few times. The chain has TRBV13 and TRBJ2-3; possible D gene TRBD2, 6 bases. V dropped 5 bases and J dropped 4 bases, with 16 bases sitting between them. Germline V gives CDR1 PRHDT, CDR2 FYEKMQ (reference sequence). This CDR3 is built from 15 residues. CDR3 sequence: CASSPRFGSADTQYF. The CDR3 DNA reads TGTGCCAGCAGCCCCAGATTCGGGAGTGCAGATACGCAGTATTTT. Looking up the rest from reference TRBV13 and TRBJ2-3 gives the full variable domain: AAGVIQSPRHLIKEKRETATLKCYPIPRHDTVYWYQQGPGQDPQFLISFYEKMQSDKGSIPDRFSAQQFSDYHSELNMSSLELGDSALYFCASSPRFGSADTQYFGPGTRLTVL.

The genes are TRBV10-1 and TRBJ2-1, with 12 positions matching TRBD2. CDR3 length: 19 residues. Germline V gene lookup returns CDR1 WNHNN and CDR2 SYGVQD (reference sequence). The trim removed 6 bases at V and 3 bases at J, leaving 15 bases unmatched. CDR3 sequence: CASRPGRLAGGGFYNEQFF. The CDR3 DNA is TGCGCCAGCAGACCGGGAAGGCTAGCGGGAGGGGGGTTCTACAATGAGCAGTTCTTC.

The CDR3 DNA reads as TGTGCCAGCAGCCCGCTAGCGGGGAACACCGGGGAGCTGTTTTTT. This gives the protein CASSPLAGNTGELFF. The chain is built from TRBV7-3 and TRBJ2-2; 8 bases line up with TRBD2. Trimming cost V 5 bases and J 1 base; bases outside gene matches: 3. The germline V gene has CDR1 SGHTA and CDR2 FQGTGA. The CDR3 length is 15 residues.